A selection of T cell receptor beta chains follows, all from one sample in a study of blood T cells in healthy people across ages. Using its own MiXCR run on the 5' RACE reads, TCRdb lists one record per CDR3 protein. The sample has over 1,500,000 distinct CDR3 sequences, about two fifths seen once; the top ten hold around 23%. Input material: blood. All receptors derive from a human donor in good health. Both conserved end residues are part of each CDR3. Fields, in order: clone size, J gene, V gene, D gene, CDR3 protein, CDR3 DNA. The D gene is left open where the match is weak. For some rows the clone size is stated as once, few or many, or as a class when expanded; others skip it.

few,TRBJ1-4,TRBV7-6,NA,CASSPAGKEKLFF,TGTGCCAGCAGCCCCGCGGGGAAGGAAAAACTGTTTTTT
NA,TRBJ2-3,TRBV27,NA,CASSFAAGAGDTQYF,TGTGCCAGCAGTTTTGCCGCGGGGGCGGGAGATACGCAGTATTTT
NA,TRBJ2-1,TRBV5-5,NA,CASSFRTLSYNEQFF,TGTGCCAGCAGCTTCCGGACACTATCCTACAATGAGCAGTTCTTC
many,TRBJ2-7,TRBV24-1,NA,CATSGVRSYEQYF,TGTGCCACCAGTGGCGTCCGATCCTACGAGCAGTACTTC
few,TRBJ1-5,TRBV5-1,NA,CASSLAVTDLSRSNQPQHF,TGCGCCAGCAGCTTGGCCGTAACGGACCTTTCCCGCAGCAATCAGCCCCAGCATTTT
NA,TRBJ2-6,TRBV7-2,TRBD2,CASSSGGPGGANVLTF,TGTGCCAGCAGCTCGGGGGGGCCTGGTGGGGCCAACGTCCTGACTTTC
few,TRBJ2-1,TRBV4-3,NA,CASSQWGGGGGHNEQFF,TGCGCCAGCAGCCAATGGGGAGGGGGCGGTGGCCACAATGAGCAGTTCTTC
few,TRBJ2-1,TRBV27,TRBD2,CASSLGASGRGEQFF,TGTGCCAGCAGTTTGGGTGCTAGCGGGCGGGGTGAGCAGTTCTTC
NA,TRBJ2-1,TRBV2,NA,CASSEAGRGKSSYEQFF,TGTGCCAGCAGTGAAGCGGGTCGGGGGAAAAGCTCCTACGAGCAGTTCTTC
few,TRBJ2-5,TRBV6-5,NA,CASSYWGTGETQYF,TGTGCCAGCAGTTACTGGGGTACGGGGGAGACCCAGTACTTC
NA,TRBJ1-1,TRBV29-1,NA,CSVSVSNTEAFF,TGCAGCGTTTCTGTCTCGAACACTGAAGCTTTCTTT
NA,TRBJ2-5,TRBV4-1,TRBD2,CASSRTSGDTRKETQYF,TGCGCCAGCAGTAGAACTAGCGGAGACACCCGCAAAGAGACCCAGTACTTC
NA,TRBJ2-3,TRBV12-3/TRBV12-4,TRBD2,CASSLLAGRNTQYF,TGTGCCAGCAGTTTGCTAGCGGGGCGGAATACGCAGTATTTT
NA,TRBJ1-5,TRBV15,NA,CATSRGISPQHF,TGTGCCACCAGCAGGGGGATTTCGCCCCAGCATTTT
NA,TRBJ2-7,TRBV3-1,TRBD2,CASSRPGGVYEQYF,TGTGCCAGCAGCCGTCCCGGGGGGGTTTACGAGCAGTACTTC
NA,TRBJ2-7,TRBV12-3/TRBV12-4,TRBD2,CASRAGLAGFYEQYF,TGTGCCAGCAGGGCGGGACTAGCGGGGTTCTACGAGCAGTACTTC
few,TRBJ2-7,TRBV3-1,NA,CASSQGGWGGNEQYF,TGTGCCAGCAGCCAAGGGGGTTGGGGTGGCAACGAGCAGTACTTC